Below are 28 T cell receptor beta chains sequenced from a single sample in a study of T cell responses to AZD1222 COVID-19 vaccine. TCRdb's table, derived via immunoSEQ multiplex PCR, lists solely in-frame clones and lacks some. The sample shows 100,000 to 120,000 clones, over 85% of them seen only once. Sequencing used peripheral blood, obtained 28 days after the second AZD1222 dose. The receptors were gathered from an adult who received the AZD1222 COVID-19 vaccine.

This chain joins TRBV24-1 and TRBJ1-5; D unresolved. The CDR3 has 12 residues. V was clipped by 4 bases and J by 5 bases, with 5 bases between them. CDR1 is KGHDR, CDR2 SFDVKD, per germline. The DNA for the CDR3 is TGTGCCACCAGTGACGGCGATCAGCCCCAGCATTTT. Encoded protein: CATSDGDQPQHF.

In DNA form, the CDR3 reads TGTGCCAGCTCACCCAATGGGGCTAGCAATTCACCCCTCCACTTT. This gives the protein CASSPNGASNSPLHF. The chain carries TRBV18 and TRBJ1-6; D possibly corresponds to TRBD1 (5 bases). The CDR3 sequence is 15 residues long. Germline CDR1 KGHSH, CDR2 LQKENI. Trimming stripped 3 bases from V and 7 bases from J, with 13 bases between.

The chain couples TRBV6-5 to TRBJ2-7, with 10 bases aligning to TRBD1. Germline V gene lookup returns CDR1 MNHEY and CDR2 SVGAGI. V lost 6 bases and J lost 5; bases outside the gene matches: 7. The CDR3 sequence is 14 residues long. The CDR3 reads CASSGTGEVHEQYF. CDR3 DNA sequence: TGTGCCAGCAGCGGGACAGGGGAGGTCCACGAGCAGTACTTC.

The J gene is TRBJ2-5, the V gene TRBV7-2; the match to TRBD2 covers 9 bases. CDR1 and CDR2 from the germline V gene are SGHTA and FQGNSA. The length of the CDR3 is 14 residues. J gave up 5 bases and V 5 bases, and 6 bases lay outside the gene matches. CDR3 residues: CASSDLAGDETQYF. Here the CDR3 DNA reads TGTGCCAGCAGCGACTTAGCGGGGGACGAGACCCAGTACTTC.

The chain joins TRBV5-1 to TRBJ2-5, with 8 bases matching TRBD1. With 4 bases clipped from V and 5 bases from J, the junction kept 10 bases outside the gene matches. This CDR3 has 15 residues. CDR1 and CDR2 from the germline V gene are SGHRS and YFSETQ. DNA of the CDR3: TGCGCCAGCAGCGCAGACAGGGGAGAGGAGGAGACCCAGTACTTC. It encodes CASSADRGEEETQYF.

The V gene is TRBV28, the J gene TRBJ1-3; weak D call: TRBD1 (6 bases). This CDR3 has 15 amino acids. Germline V lookup: CDR1 MDHEN, CDR2 SYDVKM. The V gene lost 5 bases and the J gene lost 0 bases, with 11 bases spanning the gap. The CDR3 here is CASSPLGGSGNTIYF. In DNA, the CDR3 is TGTGCCAGCAGTCCACTAGGGGGCTCTGGAAACACCATATATTTT.

The V and J genes are TRBV5-6 and TRBJ1-2, with 8 bases identical to TRBD1. The CDR3 is 15 amino acids. Germline V gives CDR1 SGHDT, CDR2 YYEEEE. J was trimmed by 1 base and V by 7 bases; bases with no gene match: 9. CDR3 amino acids: CASGRDRLLNYGYTF. DNA of the CDR3: TGTGCCAGCGGACGGGACAGGCTTCTTAACTATGGCTACACCTTC.

The chain combines TRBV7-9 with TRBJ1-2; D is ambiguous. Germline V lookup: CDR1 SEHNR, CDR2 FQNEAQ (reference sequence). The CDR3 length is 11 residues. V lost 7 bases to trimming and J lost 5 bases, with 8 bases between them. CDR3 region: CASTEGYGYTF. The CDR3 DNA reads as TGTGCCAGCACAGAAGGTTATGGCTACACCTTC.

V usage is TRBV6-5 and J usage is TRBJ2-1; tentatively, D is TRBD1 (5 bases). The V gene's germline CDR1 is MNHEY and CDR2 SVGAGI. This CDR3 comprises 13 residues. Deletions cut 2 bases from V and 8 bases from J, with 10 bases between. The CDR3 bases are TGTGCCAGCAGTTACGATGTCAGGGATGAGCAGTTCTTC. Translating gives CASSYDVRDEQFF.

The chain recombines TRBV3-1 (or the pseudogene TRBV3-2) with TRBJ2-3; 14 bases align to TRBD2. Germline V lookup: CDR1 LGHDT, CDR2 YNNKEL (reference sequence). The V gene end was trimmed by 0 bases and the J gene end by 6 bases; junction bases not matched to a gene: 8. This CDR3 has 18 residues. CDR3 in amino acids: CASSQDWGTSGGGDTQYF. CDR3 in DNA: TGTGCCAGCAGCCAAGATTGGGGGACTAGCGGGGGCGGGGATACGCAGTATTTT.

This clone has only one observation. The chain links TRBV7-9 to TRBJ2-7, with 8 nucleotides matching TRBD1. Per germline, CDR1 SEHNR and CDR2 FQNEAQ (reference sequence). This CDR3 has 17 residues. The trim removed 2 bases at V and 3 bases at J, leaving 12 bases unmatched. The CDR3 here is CASSLPLGQGPHYEQYF. CDR3 sequence (DNA): TGTGCCAGCAGCTTACCTCTAGGACAGGGCCCCCACTACGAGCAGTACTTC.

The rearrangement uses TRBV28 and TRBJ1-5, with D unclear. Between the trimmed V and J ends, which lost 6 bases and 1 base, there was a span of 13 bases. The CDR3 is made up of 15 amino acids. Germline V gene lookup returns CDR1 MDHEN and CDR2 SYDVKM. The CDR3 DNA reads as TGTGCCAGCAGCCCTAGAGGGAGAAGCAATCAGCCCCAGCATTTT. Translated, it gives CASSPRGRSNQPQHF.

The chain has TRBV18 and TRBJ1-2; D remains unclear. The CDR3 runs to 14 residues. The V end was cut by 2 bases, the J end by 3 bases, with 10 bases between. CDR1 is KGHSH and CDR2 is LQKENI in the germline V gene. CDR3 protein: CASSPMEAHYGYTF. In DNA form, the CDR3 reads TGTGCCAGCTCACCAATGGAAGCCCACTATGGCTACACCTTC.

V is TRBV18 and J is TRBJ2-5, with 11 bases fitting TRBD2. Germline CDR1 is KGHSH and CDR2 is LQKENI. Unmatched junction bases numbered 0, after V lost 1 base and J lost 2 bases. The CDR3 is made up of 15 amino acids. The CDR3 protein is CASSPLAGGQETQYF. Here the CDR3 DNA reads TGTGCCAGCTCACCACTAGCGGGGGGGCAAGAGACCCAGTACTTC.

This clone was detected only once. The gene calls are TRBV27 and TRBJ2-7; D possibly corresponds to TRBD1 (5 bases). Germline loops: CDR1 MNHEY, CDR2 SMNVEV (reference sequence). V shed 8 bases and J shed 0 bases, with 14 bases lying between them. This CDR3 spans 14 amino acids. This CDR3 is CASGRGTLSYEQYF. The CDR3 DNA reads as TGTGCCAGCGGTAGGGGTACCCTCTCCTACGAGCAGTACTTC.

The chain employs TRBV5-1 and TRBJ2-5; 9 bases align to TRBD2. J lost 3 bases, V lost 4 bases, and 1 base had no gene match. This CDR3 contains 13 residues. The germline gives CDR1 SGHRS, CDR2 YFSETQ. The CDR3 sequence: CASSVAGEETQYF. CDR3 in DNA: TGCGCCAGCAGCGTAGCGGGGGAAGAGACCCAGTACTTC.

A note on this clone: The junction departs from germline at one end; a sequencing error may be responsible. The chain carries TRBV7-2 and TRBJ1-3; possibly TRBD1 for D (6 bases). The CDR3 is 15 residues long. The germline V gene has CDR1 SGHTA and CDR2 FQGNSA. The CDR3 spells CGSSEGVDSGNTIYF. The CDR3 coding sequence is TGTGGCAGCTCTGAGGGGGTCGACTCTGGAAACACCATATATTTT.

The chain links TRBV28 to TRBJ1-1, with a weak D call TRBD1 (6 bases). The CDR3 loop spans 13 amino acids. Germline V gene lookup returns CDR1 MDHEN and CDR2 SYDVKM. Trimming left V 11 bases short and J 1 base short, with 14 bases between. CDR3 DNA: TGTGCCGGCTCACAGGGTTGGAACACTGAAGCTTTCTTT. As protein: CAGSQGWNTEAFF.

The chain links TRBV5-4 to TRBJ2-7; TRBD1 matches 7 bases. Losses at the gene ends were 2 bases for V and 3 bases for J; bases not matched to a gene: 5. Germline assignment: CDR1 SGHNT and CDR2 YYREEE (reference sequence). There are 14 residues in the CDR3. CDR3 DNA: TGTGCCAGCAGCTTTGGGGGACAGTACTACGAGCAGTACTTC. As protein: CASSFGGQYYEQYF.

The V call is TRBV6-2 or TRBV6-3, the J call TRBJ1-2; D is possibly TRBD1 (5 bases). The CDR3 is made up of 14 amino acids. Trimming pared 4 bases from V and 3 bases from J, leaving 12 bases between. Germline V lookup: CDR1 MNHEY, CDR2 SVGEGT. CDR3 protein: CASSFGQSDYGYTF. The CDR3 DNA sequence: TGTGCCAGCAGTTTTGGACAATCTGACTATGGCTACACCTTC.

The chain couples TRBV2 to TRBJ2-7, with 10 nucleotides matching TRBD1. The J segment lost 4 bases and the V segment lost 7 bases, leaving 7 bases of the junction unmatched. The CDR3 contains 14 residues. The V gene's germline CDR1 is SNHLY and CDR2 FYNNEI. The CDR3 DNA follows: TGTGCCAGCACCGAGGACAGGGGGAGATACGAGCAGTACTTC. Translation: CASTEDRGRYEQYF.

The rearrangement joins TRBV10-2 to TRBJ1-5; D remains ambiguous. This CDR3 contains 15 residues. V lost 4 bases, J lost 4 bases, and 14 bases lay in between. Looked up from germline, CDR1 is WSHSY and CDR2 is SAAADI. CDR3 nucleotides: TGCGCCAGCAGTGCCTCCGATCCTTATAATCAGCCCCAGCATTTT. It yields the protein CASSASDPYNQPQHF.

The sample holds one count of this clone. The J gene is TRBJ1-2, the V gene TRBV10-1, with TRBD1 identical over 8 bases. Germline values: CDR1 WNHNN, CDR2 SYGVQD (reference sequence). The CDR3 contains 13 residues. Unmatched junction bases numbered 7, after V lost 6 bases and J lost 7 bases. The CDR3 nucleotides are TGCGCCAGCAGCCTGGACAGGGAGACTGGCTACACCTTC. It translates to CASSLDRETGYTF.

This clone was detected only once. The chain joins TRBV11-2 to TRBJ2-7; possible D gene TRBD2, 6 bases. The germline V gene encodes CDR1 SGHAT and CDR2 FQNNGV. Trimming shortened V by 4 bases and J by 1 base, and 11 bases separated the two germline ends. CDR3 length: 14 residues. CDR3 in amino acids: CASSSGTFSYEQYF. CDR3 sequence (DNA): TGTGCCAGCAGCTCCGGGACTTTTTCCTACGAGCAGTACTTC.

V and J are TRBV6-5 and TRBJ1-6; 8 bases match TRBD1. V shed 6 bases and J 9 bases; nucleotides not matched to a gene: 7. The CDR3 loop spans 14 amino acids. CDR1 MNHEY and CDR2 SVGAGI come from the germline V gene. This CDR3 is CASRPDRVGSPLHF. In DNA, the CDR3 is TGTGCCAGCAGGCCGGACAGGGTCGGTTCACCCCTCCACTTT.

The rearrangement links TRBV15 to TRBJ2-7; TRBD2 matches at 7 bases. After removal of 5 bases from V and 2 bases from J, the junction contained 9 bases not matched to a gene. The CDR3 spans 15 residues. From germline, CDR1 is LNHNV and CDR2 YYDKDF (reference sequence). CDR3: CATSLPTGGAYEQYF. As DNA, the CDR3 is TGTGCCACCAGCCTGCCCACGGGGGGAGCCTACGAGCAGTACTTC. Using reference TRBV15 and TRBJ2-7 for the parts outside the CDR3, the full variable domain is DAMVIQNPRYQVTQFGKPVTLSCSQTLNHNVMYWYQQKSSQAPKLLFHYYDKDFNNEADTPDNFQSRRPNTSFCFLDIRSPGLGDTAMYLCATSLPTGGAYEQYFGPGTRLTVT.

A remark on this clone: Its ends do not fully match the called genes, so a read error is possible. The rearrangement joins TRBV24-1 to TRBJ2-3; D may be TRBD2 (5 bases). The V gene's germline CDR1 is KGHDR and CDR2 SFDVKD. The length of the CDR3 is 17 residues. The CDR3 DNA follows: TGTGCCACCAGTGATTTCTATAGCGAACCACACACATATACGCAGTATTTT. It yields the protein CATSDFYSEPHTYTQYF.

The J gene is TRBJ2-5, the V gene TRBV5-6; 7 positions agree with TRBD1. CDR1 SGHDT and CDR2 YYEEEE come from the germline V gene. The V and J ends lost 0 bases and 0 bases, in that order; junction bases with no gene match: 5. The CDR3 is 16 residues long. In nucleotides, the CDR3 is TGTGCCAGCAGCTTGGCAGGCAGGGGGAACCAAGAGACCCAGTACTTC. Protein: CASSLAGRGNQETQYF.